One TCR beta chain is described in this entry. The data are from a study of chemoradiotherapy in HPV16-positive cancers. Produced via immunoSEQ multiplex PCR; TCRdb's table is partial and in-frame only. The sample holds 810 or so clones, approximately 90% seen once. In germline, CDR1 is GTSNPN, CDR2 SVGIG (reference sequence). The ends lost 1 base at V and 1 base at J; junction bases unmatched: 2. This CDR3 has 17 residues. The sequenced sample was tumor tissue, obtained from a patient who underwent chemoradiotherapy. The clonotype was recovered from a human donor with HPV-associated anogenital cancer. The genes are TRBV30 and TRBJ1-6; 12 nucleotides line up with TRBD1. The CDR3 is CAWSGDRGQSYNSPLHF. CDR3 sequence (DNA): TGTGCCTGGAGTGGGGACAGGGGGCAATCCTATAATTCACCCCTCCACTTT.